Shown below are 16 T cell receptor beta chains from a single sample sequenced in a study of cytomegalovirus exposure and HLA in healthy donors. Vbeta (60) and Jbeta (13) primers were used in the PCR. Clones were sequenced by immunoSEQ multiplex PCR, and TCRdb holds only the in-frame ones, with some missing. The sample yields some 150,000 clones, around 80% seen once. The sample taken for sequencing was PBMCs. These TCRs come from a man in his thirties or forties in good health and CMV-seropositive.

V and J are TRBV5-1 and TRBJ1-2; a weak D match, TRBD1 (5 bases). Germline CDR1 SGHRS, CDR2 YFSETQ. Trimming removed 0 bases from V and 3 bases from J, with 12 bases in between. The CDR3 spans 15 residues. The CDR3 region is CASSLGGAVDYGYTF. The CDR3 DNA reads as TGCGCCAGCAGCTTGGGGGGCGCGGTTGACTATGGCTACACCTTC.

V is TRBV21-1 and J is TRBJ1-2; the D segment call TRBD1 is taken from the table without a DNA check. TRBV21-1 is assigned pseudogene status. CDR3 length: 16 residues. The CDR3 nucleotides read TGTGCCAGCAGCGTCAGGGGGCTAAGGGAGAACTATGGCTACACCTTC. As protein: CASSVRGLRENYGYTF.

This chain joins TRBV2 and TRBJ1-6, with 9 nucleotides matching TRBD1. Per the germline V gene, CDR1 is SNHLY and CDR2 is FYNNEI. Losses at the gene ends were 5 bases for V and 0 bases for J; bases not matched to a gene: 5. CDR3 length: 17 residues. The chain's CDR3 is CASSKQGADSYNSPLHF. The DNA of the CDR3 is TGTGCCAGCAGTAAACAGGGGGCAGACTCCTATAATTCACCCCTCCACTTT.

The chain couples TRBV28 to TRBJ2-3; D might be TRBD2 (6 bases). V lost 8 bases, J lost 6 bases, and 15 bases lay in between. The CDR3 loop spans 13 amino acids. Germline V CDR1 and CDR2: MDHEN, SYDVKM. The CDR3 DNA is TGTGCCAGCGTGGGGTTTCGGGGGGATACGCAGTATTTT. Translated, it gives CASVGFRGDTQYF.

This clone was recorded a few times. The chain links TRBV5-1 to TRBJ2-1; TRBD2 aligns across 8 bases. Losses at the gene ends were 2 bases for V and 7 bases for J; bases not matched to a gene: 20. The CDR3 has 19 amino acids. Germline assignment: CDR1 SGHRS and CDR2 YFSETQ. CDR3 nucleotide sequence: TGCGCCAGCAGCTTCCTCGGGACTAGTTCGTCTGTCGGAAGGAATGAGCAGTTCTTC. Translation: CASSFLGTSSSVGRNEQFF.

The chain uses TRBV7-8 and TRBJ2-5; 7 nucleotides align to TRBD1. CDR3 length: 14 residues. Germline CDR1 reads SGHVS; CDR2 reads FQNEAQ. Unmatched junction bases numbered 7, after V lost 4 bases and J lost 5 bases. CDR3 protein: CASSSGQWGETQYF. CDR3 DNA: TGTGCCAGCAGCTCGGGACAGTGGGGCGAGACCCAGTACTTC.

This clone has only one observation. The V gene is TRBV19, the J gene TRBJ1-1; possibly TRBD1 for D (6 bases). The V end was cut by 3 bases, the J end by 6 bases, with 17 bases between. CDR1 is LNHDA and CDR2 is SQIVND in the germline V gene (reference sequence). The CDR3 is made up of 15 amino acids. For the CDR3, the DNA is TGTGCCAGTAGTATGGTGGGCAGGGGATGGCCTGAAGCTTTCTTT. Translated, it gives CASSMVGRGWPEAFF.

The chain joins TRBV6-5 to TRBJ2-2; possibly TRBD1 for D (8 bases). The CDR3 extends over 13 amino acids. Germline CDR1 MNHEY, CDR2 SVGAGI. V dropped 6 bases and J dropped 7 bases, with 12 bases sitting between them. This CDR3 reads CASRQGGGGELFF. CDR3 DNA sequence: TGTGCCAGCAGACAGGGGGGGGGCGGGGAGCTGTTTTTT.

This clone was seen a few times. This chain links TRBV21-1 with TRBJ1-1. TRBV21-1 corresponds to a pseudogene. CDR3 length equals 15 residues. In DNA form, the CDR3 reads TGTGCCAGCAGCACTAACGATCTCGGGAACACTGAAGCTTTCTTT. It codes for CASSTNDLGNTEAFF.

A single count supports this clone. V gene TRBV5-1 combines with J gene TRBJ2-3; 12 bases map to TRBD1. CDR3 length: 15 residues. Germline trimming cut 4 bases from V and 5 bases from J; bases unmatched to any gene: 5. Germline assignment: CDR1 SGHRS and CDR2 YFSETQ. The CDR3 DNA is TGCGCCAGCAGCCCCGGGACAGGGGGCAAAGATACGCAGTATTTT. The encoded protein is CASSPGTGGKDTQYF.

J is TRBJ1-1 and V is TRBV7-9; 7 positions match TRBD1. Germline trimming cut 5 bases from V and 2 bases from J; bases unmatched to any gene: 2. The germline V gene encodes CDR1 SEHNR and CDR2 FQNEAQ (reference sequence). The CDR3 runs to 13 residues. The CDR3 region has the DNA TGTGCCAGCAGCCGGACAGGAAACACTGAAGCTTTCTTT. It specifies CASSRTGNTEAFF.

This CDR3 reads CASSIESGGAAKNIQYF. DNA of the CDR3: TGTGCCAGTAGTATAGAATCAGGGGGCGCAGCCAAAAACATTCAGTACTTC. The chain employs TRBV19 and TRBJ2-4, with TRBD1 identical over 8 bases. The germline CDR1 and CDR2 sequences are LNHDA and SQIVND (reference sequence). CDR3 length equals 17 residues. The ends lost 0 bases at V and 0 bases at J; junction bases unmatched: 4.

J is TRBJ2-7 and V is TRBV6-1; D is uncertain. The CDR3 consists of 15 residues. The V and J ends lost 7 bases and 0 bases respectively, with 16 bases between them. The germline CDR1 and CDR2 sequences are MNHNS and SASEGT. In DNA form, the CDR3 reads TGTGCCAGCATCCGTGAATTTGACATCTCCTACGAGCAGTACTTC. Encoded protein: CASIREFDISYEQYF.

The chain recombines TRBV7-9 with TRBJ1-1; 7 nucleotides line up with TRBD1. The V segment lost 5 bases and the J segment 1 base; nucleotides outside the gene matches: 4. This CDR3 region has 14 residues. Germline-derived CDR1 and CDR2 are SEHNR and FQNEAQ (reference sequence). CDR3 coding DNA: TGTGCCAGCAGCCCAGGACAGGAGAACACTGAAGCTTTCTTT. Translating gives CASSPGQENTEAFF. Full variable domain (missing parts from reference TRBV7-9 and TRBJ1-1): DTGVSQNPRHKITKRGQNVTFRCDPISEHNRLYWYRQTLGQGPEFLTYFQNEAQLEKSRLLSDRFSAERPKGSFSTLEIQRTEQGDSAMYLCASSPGQENTEAFFGQGTRLTVV.

The J gene is TRBJ2-7, the V gene TRBV7-9, with D unclear. CDR3 length: 14 amino acids. V gave up 4 bases and J gave up 2 bases, with 12 bases separating them. Germline values: CDR1 SEHNR, CDR2 FQNEAQ (reference sequence). The CDR3 DNA follows: TGTGCCAGCAGCTCTACAGTTTCGGCCTACGAGCAGTACTTC. Encoded protein: CASSSTVSAYEQYF.

The chain couples TRBV7-9 to TRBJ1-3; a possible D gene is TRBD1 (6 bases). In germline, CDR1 is SEHNR, CDR2 FQNEAQ (reference sequence). The V end lost 5 bases, the J end lost 8 bases, and 19 bases lay between the germline ends. The CDR3 runs to 15 residues. The CDR3 here is CASSPAGVKGDTIYF. CDR3 bases: TGTGCCAGCAGCCCAGCAGGGGTGAAGGGAGACACCATATATTTT.